A single sample gave rise to the 13 T cell receptor beta chains below, sequenced in a study of T-cell reconstitution after alpha-beta-depleted transplantation in children. The authors prepared the TCRbeta library with unique molecular identifiers. TCRdb itself ran the PCR reads through MiXCR, one entry per CDR3 protein. The sample has 350,000 to 400,000 distinct CDR3 sequences; over 20% are singletons. The specimen comprised PBMCs from the stem cell graft donor, sampled from the stem cell graft. Source of these receptors: a human donor who donated a stem cell graft to a child with acute myeloid leukemia.

This clonotype was seen more than once but under ten times. CDR3 in amino acids: CASSLQGSEGQYF. The CDR3 nucleotides are TGCGCCAGCAGCTTGCAAGGATCCGAGGGGCAGTACTTC. This rearrangement joins TRBV5-1 to TRBJ2-7; TRBD2 is a possible D gene (5 bases). Germline CDR1 is SGHRS and CDR2 is YFSETQ. The ends were cut back, 1 base at V and 9 bases at J, with 14 bases in the middle. This CDR3 region has 13 residues.

The V and J genes are TRBV7-6 and TRBJ2-7, with 12 bases identical to TRBD1. The CDR3 covers 17 residues. Trimming took 1 base from V and 3 from J; bases not matched to a gene: 7. Per the germline V gene, CDR1 is SGHVS and CDR2 is FNYEAQ. CDR3 bases: TGTGCCAGCAGCTTAGGTAGGGGACAGGGGGCGAACTACGAGCAGTACTTC. Translation: CASSLGRGQGANYEQYF.

The V call is TRBV20-1, the J call TRBJ2-1, with 12 positions matching TRBD2. The V gene end was trimmed by 5 bases and the J gene end by 8 bases; junction bases not matched to a gene: 10. There are 15 residues in the CDR3. Germline V gives CDR1 DFQATT, CDR2 SNEGSKA (reference sequence). In DNA form, the CDR3 reads TGCAGTGCTGCCCCGGCTAGCGGGAGGGGCGATGAGCAGTTCTTC. Encoded protein: CSAAPASGRGDEQFF.

In regard to this clonotype: A read error may produce the germline difference seen at one junction end. The V and J genes are TRBV20-1 and TRBJ1-5, with 7 bases fitting TRBD1. Germline V gives CDR1 DFQATT, CDR2 SNEGSKA (reference sequence). This CDR3 has 13 amino acids. CDR3 bases: TGCAGTGTTAGACAGGGTTCAGGGCAGCCCCAGCATTTT. Protein: CSVRQGSGQPQHF.

V and J are TRBV28 and TRBJ1-5, with 7 bases fitting TRBD1. Germline V lookup: CDR1 MDHEN, CDR2 SYDVKM. The J segment lost 0 bases and the V segment lost 6 bases, leaving 5 bases of the junction unmatched. This CDR3 has 15 amino acids. CDR3 residues: CASSSGQVSNQPQHF. The CDR3, as DNA: TGTGCCAGCAGCTCTGGACAGGTTAGCAATCAGCCCCAGCATTTT.

This clonotype has at least ten counts. The V and J genes are TRBV6-5 and TRBJ2-1, with 15 bases fitting TRBD2. Trimming at V came to 3 bases and at J to 4 bases, leaving 7 bases not matched to a gene. Germline V gene lookup returns CDR1 MNHEY and CDR2 SVGAGI. The CDR3 extends over 18 amino acids. For the CDR3, the DNA is TGTGCCAGCAGTTATCTTGGACTAGCGGGAGGGATTTACAATGAGCAGTTCTTC. This encodes CASSYLGLAGGIYNEQFF.

The V call is TRBV7-3, the J call TRBJ2-5; D remains ambiguous. Per germline, CDR1 SGHTA and CDR2 FQGTGA. Trimming cost V 5 bases and J 1 base, with 11 bases left between them. CDR3 length equals 14 residues. DNA of the CDR3: TGTGCCAGCAGCCCCCACGGGTCCCAAGAGACCCAGTACTTC. Its protein product is CASSPHGSQETQYF. Full variable domain (outside the CDR3, taken from reference TRBV7-3 and TRBJ2-5): GAGVSQTPSNKVTEKGKYVELRCDPISGHTALYWYRQSLGQGPEFLIYFQGTGAADDSGLPNDRFFAVRPEGSVSTLKIQRTERGDSAVYLCASSPHGSQETQYFGPGTRLLVL.

This clonotype has a count of ten or more. The rearrangement joins TRBV29-1 to TRBJ1-2; 7 nucleotides match TRBD1. There are 12 residues in the CDR3. Germline V gives CDR1 SQVTM, CDR2 ANQGSEA. Trimming at V came to 4 bases and at J to 8 bases, leaving 7 bases not matched to a gene. The DNA of the CDR3 is TGCAGCGTTGTGGAGGGGGCGCACGGCTACACCTTC. It encodes CSVVEGAHGYTF.

The genes are TRBV28 and TRBJ2-7, with D perhaps TRBD2 (5 bases). Trimming pared 10 bases from V and 1 base from J, leaving 11 bases between. Germline CDR1 and CDR2: MDHEN and SYDVKM. The CDR3 sequence is 12 residues long. Written as DNA, the CDR3 is TGTGCCACCCTGGACTCGTCCTACGAGCAGTACTTC. Translating it yields CATLDSSYEQYF.

Many counts were recorded for this clonotype. The genes are TRBV27 and TRBJ2-7; TRBD2 matches at 11 bases. The CDR3 has 14 residues. Germline V lookup: CDR1 MNHEY, CDR2 SMNVEV (reference sequence). Germline trimming cut 6 bases from V and 2 bases from J; bases unmatched to any gene: 3. In DNA form, the CDR3 reads TGTGCCAGCAGGACTAGCGGGACGACCTACGAGCAGTACTTC. Translating gives CASRTSGTTYEQYF.

The CDR3 sequence: CASNREKNTEAFF. CDR3 DNA sequence: TGTGCCAGCAACCGGGAGAAGAACACTGAAGCTTTCTTT. The gene calls are TRBV6-1 and TRBJ1-1; D is unresolved. Germline CDR1 reads MNHNS; CDR2 reads SASEGT. This CDR3 has 13 residues. Between the trimmed V and J ends, which lost 7 bases and 1 base, there was a span of 10 bases.

This clonotype was detected only a few times. This chain uses TRBV12-3 or TRBV12-4 with TRBJ1-5; D not resolved. Between the trimmed V and J ends, which lost 0 bases and 4 bases, there was a span of 7 bases. CDR3 length: 14 amino acids. The CDR3, as DNA: TGTGCCAGCAGTTTAGCGGATAGAAATCAGCCCCAGCATTTT. Residues: CASSLADRNQPQHF.

This clonotype was counted ten times or more. This chain uses TRBV20-1 with TRBJ2-3, with D maybe TRBD2 (5 bases). Germline values: CDR1 DFQATT, CDR2 SNEGSKA (reference sequence). Trimming removed 6 bases from V and 0 bases from J, with 13 bases in between. There are 14 residues in the CDR3. In nucleotides, the CDR3 is TGCAGTGCCCTGAGAGCGGTTAGCACAGATACGCAGTATTTT. Translated: CSALRAVSTDTQYF.